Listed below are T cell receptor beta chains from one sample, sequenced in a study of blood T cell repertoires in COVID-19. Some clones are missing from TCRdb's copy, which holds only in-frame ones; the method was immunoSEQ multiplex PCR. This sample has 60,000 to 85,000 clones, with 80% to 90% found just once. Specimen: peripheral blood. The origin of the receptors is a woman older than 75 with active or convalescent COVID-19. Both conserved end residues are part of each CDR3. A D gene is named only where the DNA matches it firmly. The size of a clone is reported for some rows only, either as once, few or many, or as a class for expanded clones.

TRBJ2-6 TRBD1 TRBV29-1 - TGCAGCGTTGTGGAACAGGGGGATCCTGGGGCCAACGTCCTGACTTTC CSVVEQGDPGANVLTF
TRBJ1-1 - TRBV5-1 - TGCGCCAGCAGTGAACAACCGAACACTGAAGCTTTCTTT CASSEQPNTEAFF
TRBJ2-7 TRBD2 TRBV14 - TGTGCCAGCAGCCAAACCTGGGCGGGGGAGAGCTCCTACGAGCAGTACTTC CASSQTWAGESSYEQYF
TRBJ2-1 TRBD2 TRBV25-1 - TGTGCCAGCCAGCTCGCGGGGGGGTACAATGAGCAGTTCTTC CASQLAGGYNEQFF
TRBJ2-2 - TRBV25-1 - TGTGCCAGCAGTGAGCCCGGGACAATCGGCACCGGGGAGCTGTTTTTT CASSEPGTIGTGELFF
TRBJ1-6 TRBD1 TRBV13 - TGTGCCAGCAGCACCTCGACAGGGGTCGGGAGCTCCTATAATTCACCCCTCCACTTT CASSTSTGVGSSYNSPLHF
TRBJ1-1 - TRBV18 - TGTGCCAGCTCACCAAAACAGGGTGGGGAGACTGAAGCTTTCTTT CASSPKQGGETEAFF
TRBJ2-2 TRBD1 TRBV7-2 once TGTGCCAGCAGCTCACGGACAGGGCAGTCCGGGGAGCTGTTTTTT CASSSRTGQSGELFF
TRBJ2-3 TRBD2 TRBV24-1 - TGTGCCACCAGTGACTCAGCGGGAGGGGGCACAGATACGCAGTATTTT CATSDSAGGGTDTQYF
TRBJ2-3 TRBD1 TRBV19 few TGTGCCAGTAGTGTGACAGGGGTGACAGATACGCAGTATTTT CASSVTGVTDTQYF
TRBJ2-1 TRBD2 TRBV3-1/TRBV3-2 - TGTGCCAGCAGCAGAGGACTAGCGGGGGGTGCGGGTGAGCAGTTCTTC CASSRGLAGGAGEQFF
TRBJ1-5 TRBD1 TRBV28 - TGTGCCAGCAGTTTATCGGACAGGCTGGTTCAGCCCCAGCATTTT CASSLSDRLVQPQHF
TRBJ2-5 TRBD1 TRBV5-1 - TGCGCCAGCAGCTTGAGGGACAGGGGGCGTTTAGAGACCCAGTACTTC CASSLRDRGRLETQYF
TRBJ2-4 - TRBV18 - TGTGCCAGCTCAGATGGGCACCGGACGGGACAGTACTTC CASSDGHRTGQYF
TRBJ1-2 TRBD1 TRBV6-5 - TGTGCCAGCAGTTACGGACAGGGGGTCGGACCCGGTGGCTACACCTTC CASSYGQGVGPGGYTF
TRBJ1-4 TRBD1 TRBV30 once TGTGCCTTAAGACAATCCGGGACAGCTCGGGAAAAACTGTTTTTT CALRQSGTAREKLFF
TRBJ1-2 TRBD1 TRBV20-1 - TGCAGTGCTACGACAGGGTATGGCTACACCTTC CSATTGYGYTF
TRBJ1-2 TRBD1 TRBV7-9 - TGTGCCAGCAGCTCGGGACAGGGGGCTTATGGCTACACCTTC CASSSGQGAYGYTF
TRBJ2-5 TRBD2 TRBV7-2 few TGTGCCAGCAGCTTAGGAAGTAGCGGGGGGCCGTGGACCCAGTACTTC CASSLGSSGGPWTQYF
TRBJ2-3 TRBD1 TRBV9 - TGTGCCAGCAGCGCTCAACCGGGACAGGGCGCCGATACGCAGTATTTT CASSAQPGQGADTQYF
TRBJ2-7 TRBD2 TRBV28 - TGTGCCAGCGATAGCGGGGGGTCCGCCACCTACGAGCAGTACTTC CASDSGGSATYEQYF
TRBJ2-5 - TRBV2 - TGTGCCAGCAGTGAACGGACTAGGGGAAGGGGGGAGACCCAGTACTTC CASSERTRGRGETQYF
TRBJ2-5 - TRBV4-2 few TGTGCCAGCAGCCAAGGAGAAATGAGTGTGGAGACCCAGTACTTC CASSQGEMSVETQYF
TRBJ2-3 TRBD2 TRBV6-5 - TGTGCCAGCAGTCTTAGCGGGGGGCACACAGATACGCAGTATTTT CASSLSGGHTDTQYF
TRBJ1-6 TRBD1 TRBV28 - TGTGCCACTTTAAACGCAGGGGGTTCGTATAATTCACCCCTCCACTTT CATLNAGGSYNSPLHF
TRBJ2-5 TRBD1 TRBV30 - TGTGCCTGGGGTGGGACAGGGGAAGAGACCCAGTACTTC CAWGGTGEETQYF
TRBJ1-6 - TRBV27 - TGTGCCAGCAAAAAGGACGGCTTCGACAGGAATAATTCACCCCTCCACTTT CASKKDGFDRNNSPLHF
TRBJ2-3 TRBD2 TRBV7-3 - TGTGCCAGCAGTCTCGGACTAGCGGGGGGCTTGAAGGATACGCAGTATTTT CASSLGLAGGLKDTQYF
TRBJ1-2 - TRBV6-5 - TGTGCCAGCAGACGCACTGAGGGTTTTTGGGGCTACACCTTC CASRRTEGFWGYTF
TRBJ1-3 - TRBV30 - TGTGCCTGGATTGGGCTCTCTGGAAACACCATATATTTT CAWIGLSGNTIYF
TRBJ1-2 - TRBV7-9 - TGTGCCAGCAGCGGCAGGACAGCTGGAGGCTACACCTTC CASSGRTAGGYTF
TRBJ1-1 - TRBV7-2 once TGTGCCAGCAGCCCGCAGGGGTTGGGGGCTTTCTTT CASSPQGLGAFF
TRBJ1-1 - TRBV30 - TGTGCCTGGAGTGTCGGTAGGAACACTGAAGCTTTCTTT CAWSVGRNTEAFF
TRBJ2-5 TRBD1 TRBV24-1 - TGTGCCACCAGTGGCGTCGGGACAGGGGGCGGCGAGACCCAGTACTTC CATSGVGTGGGETQYF
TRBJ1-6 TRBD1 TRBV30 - TGTGCCTGGAACGACAGGGCGGATTCACCCCTCCACTTT CAWNDRADSPLHF
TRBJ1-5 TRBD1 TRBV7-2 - TGTGCCAGCAGCGTCAGGGGGAGCAATCAGCCCCAGCATTTT CASSVRGSNQPQHF
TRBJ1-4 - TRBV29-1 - TGCAGCGTTGCTGTTACAGATGAAAAACTGTTTTTT CSVAVTDEKLFF